Sequencing of this TCR beta chain was carried out in a study of cytomegalovirus exposure and HLA in healthy donors. Vbeta (60) and Jbeta (13) primers were used in the PCR. Profiled with immunoSEQ multiplex PCR; TCRdb holds only in-frame clones, not every one. The sample carries about 150,000 clones, 70% to 85% recorded once. Germline V gives CDR1 SGHTA, CDR2 FQGTGA. Trimming removed 5 bases from V and 0 bases from J; junction bases left unmatched: 3. The CDR3 spans 14 residues. The source is a woman in her fifties or sixties in good health and CMV-seropositive. The chain uses TRBV7-3 and TRBJ1-1, with TRBD1 identical over 7 bases. The specimen was PBMCs. In DNA form, the CDR3 reads TGTGCCAGCAGCCTTAGGGGGCTGAACACTGAAGCTTTCTTT. It yields the protein CASSLRGLNTEAFF.